This entry lists 30 T cell receptor beta chains sequenced from one sample in a study of OX40 agonist ivuxolimab in advanced cancers. Using immunoSEQ multiplex PCR, the repertoire was profiled, and TCRdb retains in-frame clones only, with some absent. This table holds more than 55,000 clones, around 82% found once. This specimen consisted of CD4+ or CD8+ T cells sorted from blood, obtained in a trial of the OX40 agonist ivuxolimab. The receptors stem from an adult with an advanced solid tumor such as melanoma, head and neck, liver or kidney cancer.

The chain combines TRBV29-1 with TRBJ1-2; 7 bases fit TRBD1. Germline loops: CDR1 SQVTM, CDR2 ANQGSEA. This CDR3 region has 13 residues. The V segment lost 4 bases and the J segment 4 bases; nucleotides outside the gene matches: 6. For the CDR3, the DNA is TGCAGCGTTGTGGAGGACAGGAGCTATGGCTACACCTTC. Amino acids: CSVVEDRSYGYTF.

The chain carries TRBV19 and TRBJ1-2, with TRBD1 identical over 7 bases. Germline trimming cut 3 bases from V and 3 bases from J; bases unmatched to any gene: 13. Germline CDR1 LNHDA, CDR2 SQIVND (reference sequence). The CDR3 covers 17 residues. The CDR3 spells CASSILLGTAPYYGYTF. CDR3 nucleotide sequence: TGTGCCAGTAGTATTTTATTGGGGACAGCTCCATACTATGGCTACACCTTC.

The chain uses TRBV7-9 and TRBJ2-7; D ambiguous. Germline V gene data show CDR1 as SEHNR and CDR2 as FQNEAQ (reference sequence). This CDR3 has 12 residues. Between the trimmed V and J ends, which lost 6 bases and 4 bases, there was a span of 10 bases. The CDR3 sequence is CASSLLGYEQYF. The DNA of the CDR3 is TGTGCCAGCAGTTTACTTGGGTACGAGCAGTACTTC.

J is TRBJ2-3 and V is TRBV6-5, with D perhaps TRBD1 or TRBD2 (6 bases each). The germline V and J ends were trimmed by 2 bases and 4 bases, with 13 bases remaining between them. Germline CDR1 reads MNHEY; CDR2 reads SVGAGI. The CDR3 is made up of 15 amino acids. The CDR3 nucleotides read TGTGCCAGCAGTTACACGGATAGGGGGGCAGATACGCAGTATTTT. This sequence encodes CASSYTDRGADTQYF.

The chain carries TRBV6-5 and TRBJ1-5, with no clear D. This CDR3 contains 15 residues. With 7 bases removed from V and 7 bases from J, the gap between germline ends came to 20 bases. Per germline, CDR1 MNHEY and CDR2 SVGAGI. The CDR3 nucleotides read TGTGCCAGCACTCCAGACGCGGGGATGGGACAGCCCCAGCATTTT. Encoded protein: CASTPDAGMGQPQHF.

This clone was seen just once. The chain combines TRBV19 with TRBJ2-3; 8 nucleotides agree with TRBD1. The length of the CDR3 is 15 residues. The trim removed 5 bases at V and 4 bases at J, leaving 8 bases unmatched. Germline V CDR1 and CDR2: LNHDA, SQIVND (reference sequence). The CDR3 reads CASSPQGAPADTQYF. The CDR3 nucleotides read TGTGCCAGTAGTCCCCAGGGGGCTCCGGCAGATACGCAGTATTTT. The entire variable domain, with the rest obtained from reference TRBV19 and TRBJ2-3, is as follows: DGGITQSPKYLFRKEGQNVTLSCEQNLNHDAMYWYRQDPGQGLRLIYYSQIVNDFQKGDIAEGYSVSREKKESFPLTVTSAQKNPTAFYLCASSPQGAPADTQYFGPGTRLTVL.

This chain links TRBV6-5 with TRBJ1-5; D uncertain. V dropped 5 bases and J dropped 0 bases, with 11 bases sitting between them. CDR3 length: 15 residues. CDR1 is MNHEY and CDR2 is SVGAGI in the germline V gene. The CDR3 reads CASSVDRYSNQPQHF. Written as DNA, the CDR3 is TGTGCCAGCAGTGTGGACCGGTATAGCAATCAGCCCCAGCATTTT.

V is TRBV7-2 and J is TRBJ1-6, with TRBD1 matching over 7 bases. This CDR3 spans 14 amino acids. V was clipped by 4 bases and J by 11 bases; unmatched bases: 8. CDR1 is SGHTA and CDR2 is FQGNSA in the germline V gene. CDR3 in amino acids: CASSSVQGRTPLHF. The CDR3 region has the DNA TGTGCCAGCAGCTCCGTACAGGGGCGGACACCCCTCCACTTT.

A single count supports this clone. The chain links TRBV7-9 to TRBJ1-1; no clear D gene. CDR1 and CDR2 from the germline V gene are SEHNR and FQNEAQ (reference sequence). The CDR3 consists of 13 residues. Trimming shortened V by 2 bases and J by 3 bases, and 7 bases separated the two germline ends. Here the CDR3 DNA reads TGTGCCAGCAGCTTACTCGGGCACACTGAAGCTTTCTTT. Residues: CASSLLGHTEAFF.

The chain employs TRBV5-4 and TRBJ1-3, with 7 bases lining up with TRBD1. CDR1 is SGHNT, CDR2 YYREEE, per germline (reference sequence). The CDR3 is 15 amino acids. V dropped 1 base and J dropped 6; count of bases not matched to a gene: 7. The CDR3 DNA sequence: TGTGCCAGCAGCTTGATGCCGGGACAGCCAAACACCATATATTTT. It codes for CASSLMPGQPNTIYF.

This clone was seen just once. The chain employs TRBV11-2 and TRBJ2-7; D is possibly TRBD1 (6 bases). The CDR3 has 11 amino acids. From germline, CDR1 is SGHAT and CDR2 FQNNGV. V was clipped by 1 base and J by 8 bases, with 6 bases between them. CDR3 sequence (DNA): TGTGCCAGCAGCTTAGGGGGGCAGCAGTACTTC. It specifies CASSLGGQQYF.

The chain is built from TRBV2 and TRBJ1-1, with D possibly TRBD1 on 5 matching bases. This CDR3 region has 14 residues. Looked up from germline, CDR1 is SNHLY and CDR2 is FYNNEI. Deletions cut 4 bases from V and 2 bases from J, with 11 bases between. The CDR3 DNA sequence: TGTGCCAGCAGTGGCAGGGACTATAACACTGAAGCTTTCTTT. Protein product: CASSGRDYNTEAFF.

This rearrangement joins TRBV11-1 to TRBJ2-7, with D uncertain. The CDR3 runs 14 residues. V lost 1 base to trimming and J lost 5 bases, with 12 bases between them. CDR1 and CDR2 (germline): SGHAT, FQDESV (reference sequence). The CDR3 here is CASSLDRPPNEQYF. CDR3 in DNA: TGTGCCAGCAGCTTAGATCGGCCGCCAAACGAGCAGTACTTC.

The rearrangement uses TRBV14 and TRBJ2-7; 10 bases align to TRBD2. The CDR3 totals 15 residues. Germline V lookup: CDR1 SGHDN, CDR2 FVKESK. Trimming at V came to 2 bases and at J to 1 base, leaving 2 bases not matched to a gene. In nucleotides, the CDR3 is TGTGCCAGCAGCCAAACACTAGCGGGATCCTACGAGCAGTACTTC. Translating it yields CASSQTLAGSYEQYF.

This chain uses TRBV7-2 with TRBJ1-2, with D unclear. There are 14 residues in the CDR3. The V end was cut by 1 base, the J end by 8 bases, with 14 bases between. The germline CDR1 and CDR2 sequences are SGHTA and FQGNSA. CDR3 in amino acids: CASSLVSPVEGYTF. For the CDR3, the DNA is TGTGCCAGCAGCTTAGTATCCCCAGTTGAGGGCTACACCTTC.

This chain joins TRBV2 and TRBJ1-5, with D hard to call. The CDR3 loop spans 15 amino acids. Germline V gene sequence: CDR1 SNHLY, CDR2 FYNNEI. V was clipped by 1 base and J by 2 bases, with 9 bases between them. CDR3 residues: CASSEGRQGNQPQHF. The CDR3 bases are TGTGCCAGCAGTGAAGGGCGGCAGGGCAATCAGCCCCAGCATTTT. The whole variable domain, remainder taken from reference TRBV2 and TRBJ1-5, is EPEVTQTPSHQVTQMGQEVILRCVPISNHLYFYWYRQILGQKVEFLVSFYNNEISEKSEIFDDQFSVERPDGSNFTLKIRSTKLEDSAMYFCASSEGRQGNQPQHFGDGTRLSIL.

The V call is TRBV7-3, the J call TRBJ1-2, with D possibly TRBD1 on 5 matching bases. Germline V gene lookup returns CDR1 SGHTA and CDR2 FQGTGA. V lost 5 bases, J lost 1 base, and 8 bases lay in between. The CDR3 sequence is 13 residues long. CDR3 protein: CASSQQDNYGYTF. CDR3 bases: TGTGCCAGCAGCCAACAGGATAACTATGGCTACACCTTC.

V gene TRBV7-2 combines with J gene TRBJ1-2; possible D gene TRBD1, 6 bases. CDR1 and CDR2 from the germline V gene are SGHTA and FQGNSA. The CDR3 sequence is 15 residues long. Trimming took off 1 base at V and 6 bases at J, with 15 bases between the two ends. The CDR3 loop reads CASSLETGRVDGYTF. For the CDR3, the DNA is TGTGCCAGCAGCTTAGAGACAGGCAGGGTAGATGGCTACACCTTC.

The chain uses TRBV6-5 and TRBJ2-7, with D perhaps assigned TRBD1 or TRBD2 (5 bases each). Trimming removed 6 bases at V and 7 bases at J, with 19 bases between. Germline V CDR1 and CDR2: MNHEY, SVGAGI. This CDR3 is built from 14 residues. The CDR3 DNA reads TGTGCCAGCAGGATTACCGGGACCCTTGCGGAGCAGTACTTC. This sequence encodes CASRITGTLAEQYF.

The V call is TRBV7-8, the J call TRBJ2-1, with D tentatively TRBD2 (5 bases). Germline CDR1 is SGHVS and CDR2 is FQNEAQ. The CDR3 is made up of 16 amino acids. V gave up 4 bases and J gave up 8 bases, with 21 bases separating them. The CDR3 region is CASSSRQRSIRDEQFF. Written as DNA, the CDR3 is TGTGCCAGCAGCTCGCGTCAGCGGTCAATTCGGGATGAGCAGTTCTTC. Combining the CDR3 with reference TRBV7-8 and TRBJ2-1 gives the whole variable domain GAGVSQSPRYKVAKRGQDVALRCDPISGHVSLFWYQQALGQGPEFLTYFQNEAQLDKSGLPSDRFFAERPEGSVSTLKIQRTQQEDSAVYLCASSSRQRSIRDEQFFGPGTRLTVL.

This chain joins TRBV27 and TRBJ2-3; no clear D gene. Germline values: CDR1 MNHEY, CDR2 SMNVEV (reference sequence). The V end lost 5 bases, the J end lost 2 bases, and 8 bases lay between the germline ends. This CDR3 contains 13 residues. This CDR3 is CASSVTFTDTQYF. The CDR3 DNA reads as TGTGCCAGCAGTGTAACCTTCACAGATACGCAGTATTTT.

This clone was seen just once. The V call is TRBV5-6, the J call TRBJ2-1; 12 positions agree with TRBD2. The V gene end was trimmed by 4 bases and the J gene end by 3 bases; junction bases not matched to a gene: 5. The CDR3 length is 16 residues. Germline-derived CDR1 and CDR2 are SGHDT and YYEEEE. CDR3: CASSLLGLAGYNEQFF. CDR3 nucleotides: TGTGCCAGCAGCCTCTTGGGACTAGCGGGCTACAATGAGCAGTTCTTC.

The chain joins TRBV19 to TRBJ1-2; a possible D gene is TRBD1 (6 bases). The ends were cut back, 0 bases at V and 8 bases at J, with 13 bases in the middle. In germline, CDR1 is LNHDA, CDR2 SQIVND (reference sequence). This CDR3 is built from 14 residues. DNA for the CDR3: TGTGCCAGTAGTATAGATCGGGACACATACGGCTACACCTTC. Translated, it gives CASSIDRDTYGYTF.

The J gene is TRBJ2-7, the V gene TRBV2; D remains unclear. The CDR3 has 12 amino acids. Germline V gene data show CDR1 as SNHLY and CDR2 as FYNNEI. V lost 5 bases and J lost 3, with 8 bases in between. CDR3 region: CASSRQIYEQYF. Written as DNA, the CDR3 is TGTGCCAGCAGTAGACAAATCTACGAGCAGTACTTC.

This clone appeared a single time. CDR3 bases: TGTGCCAGCTCACCACAGTTTGGTGGCCGGGGGAACACTGAAGCTTTCTTT. Translation gives CASSPQFGGRGNTEAFF. The chain links TRBV18 to TRBJ1-1; D is unresolved. Per germline, CDR1 KGHSH and CDR2 LQKENI. V dropped 1 base and J dropped 1 base, with 16 bases sitting between them. CDR3 length: 17 amino acids.

The J gene is TRBJ1-1, the V gene TRBV29-1; D call uncertain. Germline CDR1 is SQVTM and CDR2 is ANQGSEA. The CDR3 totals 12 residues. Trimming cost V 8 bases and J 0 bases, with 10 bases left between them. CDR3 bases: TGCAGCCCCGTGAGCGTGAACACTGAAGCTTTCTTT. The encoded protein is CSPVSVNTEAFF.

This clone was counted only a few times. This chain joins TRBV14 and TRBJ2-1; no reliable D call. The CDR3 spans 13 residues. The V gene's germline CDR1 is SGHDN and CDR2 FVKESK. Between the trimmed V and J ends, which lost 2 bases and 2 bases, there was a span of 4 bases. The CDR3 DNA is TGTGCCAGCAGCCAATTAACCTACAATGAGCAGTTCTTC. It translates to CASSQLTYNEQFF.

The genes are TRBV27 and TRBJ2-5; TRBD1 matches at 9 bases. The CDR3 runs to 17 residues. Per the germline V gene, CDR1 is MNHEY and CDR2 is SMNVEV (reference sequence). V was clipped by 4 bases and J by 5 bases; unmatched bases: 14. CDR3 sequence: CASSSLLGTGYGETQYF. The CDR3 nucleotides are TGTGCCAGCAGTTCTCTTCTCGGGACAGGGTATGGGGAGACCCAGTACTTC.

This sequence joins TRBV9 and TRBJ1-5, with 9 bases identical to TRBD1. Trimming removed 4 bases from V and 5 bases from J; junction bases left unmatched: 4. Germline assignment: CDR1 SGDLS and CDR2 YYNGEE. The length of the CDR3 is 14 residues. The CDR3 coding sequence is TGTGCCAGCAGCCAACAGGGGGCTGATCAGCCCCAGCATTTT. It translates to CASSQQGADQPQHF.

V gene TRBV5-1 combines with J gene TRBJ2-1, with D perhaps matching TRBD2 (5 bases). The CDR3 has 15 residues. Germline CDR1 is SGHRS and CDR2 is YFSETQ. V was cut by 3 bases and J by 2 bases, with 12 bases left in between. CDR3 protein: CASSSGPGTYNEQFF. CDR3 DNA sequence: TGCGCCAGCAGCTCTGGCCCCGGGACCTACAATGAGCAGTTCTTC.